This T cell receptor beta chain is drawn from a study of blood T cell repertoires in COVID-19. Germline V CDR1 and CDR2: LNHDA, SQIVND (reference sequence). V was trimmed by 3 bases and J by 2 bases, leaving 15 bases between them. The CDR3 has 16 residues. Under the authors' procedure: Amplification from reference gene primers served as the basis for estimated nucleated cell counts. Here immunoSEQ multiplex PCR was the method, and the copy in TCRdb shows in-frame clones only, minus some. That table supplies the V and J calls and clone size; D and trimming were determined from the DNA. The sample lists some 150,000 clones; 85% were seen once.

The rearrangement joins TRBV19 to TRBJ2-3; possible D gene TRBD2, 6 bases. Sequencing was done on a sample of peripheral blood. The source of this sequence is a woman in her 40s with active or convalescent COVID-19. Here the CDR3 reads CASSIGLTTNTDTQYF. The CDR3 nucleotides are TGTGCCAGTAGTATTGGACTAACGACCAACACAGATACGCAGTATTTT.